Each of the 25 T cell receptor beta chains below was sequenced from the same sample in a study of cytomegalovirus exposure and HLA in healthy donors. Profiled with immunoSEQ multiplex PCR; TCRdb holds only in-frame clones, not every one. The sample includes roughly 200,000 clones, about three quarters of them seen just once. Sequences were obtained from PBMCs. The receptors here all came from a woman aged 25 to 45 in good health and CMV-seronegative.

The chain links TRBV18 to TRBJ1-5; 9 nucleotides line up with TRBD1. Germline values: CDR1 KGHSH, CDR2 LQKENI. V lost 1 base and J lost 6; bases outside the gene matches: 4. The CDR3 is 15 amino acids. This CDR3 is CASSPRGTGTQPQHF. Here the CDR3 DNA reads TGTGCCAGCTCACCACGGGGGACAGGGACTCAGCCCCAGCATTTT.

This clone turned up a few times. The J gene is TRBJ1-1, the V gene TRBV18; TRBD1 agrees at 8 bases. The J segment lost 6 bases and the V segment lost 3 bases, leaving 3 bases of the junction unmatched. Per germline, CDR1 KGHSH and CDR2 LQKENI. The length of the CDR3 is 13 residues. The CDR3 sequence: CASSPGQDSEAFF. CDR3 DNA: TGTGCCAGCTCACCGGGACAGGACTCTGAAGCTTTCTTT.

This rearrangement joins TRBV6-1 to TRBJ2-5; D perhaps matches TRBD2 (6 bases). This CDR3 has 14 residues. Germline CDR1 MNHNS, CDR2 SASEGT. The V end lost 3 bases, the J end lost 2 bases, and 10 bases lay between the germline ends. For the CDR3, the DNA is TGTGCCAGCAGTGACCGCGGGAAACAAGAGACCCAGTACTTC. Its translation: CASSDRGKQETQYF.

This clone was picked up a small number of times. V usage is TRBV6-1 and J usage is TRBJ2-5, with TRBD2 identical over 10 bases. Trimming removed 5 bases from V and 4 bases from J; junction bases left unmatched: 7. The CDR3 extends over 15 amino acids. Germline assignment: CDR1 MNHNS and CDR2 SASEGT. CDR3: CASSSLAGVGETQYF. Written as DNA, the CDR3 is TGTGCCAGCAGTAGTCTAGCGGGGGTAGGAGAGACCCAGTACTTC.

The J gene is TRBJ2-3, the V gene TRBV5-1; tentative D call: TRBD1 (6 bases). This CDR3 region has 16 residues. The V and J ends lost 4 bases and 2 bases respectively, with 17 bases between them. The V gene's germline CDR1 is SGHRS and CDR2 YFSETQ. This CDR3 reads CASSIPQGLITDTQYF. The CDR3 DNA follows: TGCGCCAGCAGCATCCCTCAGGGGCTTATCACAGATACGCAGTATTTT.

This clone was detected a few times. This chain joins TRBV27 and TRBJ1-6, with D uncertain. The V and J ends lost 3 bases and 14 bases respectively, with 11 bases between them. The CDR3 spans 12 residues. CDR1 is MNHEY and CDR2 is SMNVEV in the germline V gene (reference sequence). CDR3 residues: CASSFLGRSLHF. For the CDR3, the DNA is TGTGCCAGCAGTTTTTTGGGGAGATCCCTCCACTTT.

The rearrangement joins TRBV19 to TRBJ2-2; 7 bases map to TRBD2. The CDR3 extends over 16 amino acids. V lost 3 bases and J lost 6; bases outside the gene matches: 10. Germline CDR1 is LNHDA and CDR2 is SQIVND (reference sequence). In DNA, the CDR3 is TGTGCCAGTAGTATTTGGGAGGGGAAGAGGTCCGGGGAGCTGTTTTTT. Amino acids: CASSIWEGKRSGELFF.

The CDR3 is CASSKLQGYYGYTF. The CDR3 region has the DNA TGTGCCAGCAGTAAACTGCAGGGTTACTATGGCTACACCTTC. This chain connects TRBV27 to TRBJ1-2; weak D call: TRBD1 (5 bases). This CDR3 has 14 residues. V was trimmed by 5 bases and J by 3 bases, leaving 13 bases between them. The germline gives CDR1 MNHEY, CDR2 SMNVEV (reference sequence).

The V and J genes are TRBV5-6 and TRBJ2-5, with TRBD2 matching over 8 bases. Losses at the gene ends were 1 base for V and 2 bases for J; bases not matched to a gene: 13. The CDR3 has 18 residues. Germline CDR1 reads SGHDT; CDR2 reads YYEEEE. The CDR3 nucleotides are TGTGCCAGCAGCTTGAAAAATCGTGAACTAGCGGAACAAGAGACCCAGTACTTC. Amino acids: CASSLKNRELAEQETQYF.

The gene calls are TRBV7-8 and TRBJ2-1; TRBD2 might be the D (5 bases). This CDR3 spans 15 amino acids. From germline, CDR1 is SGHVS and CDR2 FQNEAQ. The V end lost 3 bases, the J end lost 12 bases, and 21 bases lay between the germline ends. This CDR3 reads CASSFGTRAAEGQFF. CDR3 sequence (DNA): TGTGCCAGCAGCTTTGGTACCCGGGCGGCTGAGGGGCAGTTCTTC.

The rearrangement links TRBV4-1 to TRBJ1-5; a possible D gene is TRBD1 (6 bases). Deletions cut 5 bases from V and 5 bases from J, with 19 bases between. CDR3 length: 16 amino acids. Germline-derived CDR1 and CDR2 are MGHRA and YSYEKL. In nucleotides, the CDR3 is TGCGCCAGCAGCTCCTCACAGGGCGCCCCGTATCAGCCCCAGCATTTT. Translated, it gives CASSSSQGAPYQPQHF.

This rearrangement joins TRBV30 to TRBJ2-5, with 9 bases that match TRBD2. The germline CDR1 and CDR2 sequences are GTSNPN and SVGIG (reference sequence). The CDR3 is made up of 13 amino acids. With 5 bases clipped from V and 2 bases from J, the junction kept 3 bases outside the gene matches. The CDR3 protein is CAWERGAQETQYF. The CDR3 DNA reads TGTGCCTGGGAGCGGGGGGCGCAAGAGACCCAGTACTTC.

The V and J genes are TRBV28 and TRBJ2-1; D ambiguous. V was trimmed by 8 bases and J by 9 bases, leaving 11 bases between them. CDR3 size: 11 residues. Germline V lookup: CDR1 MDHEN, CDR2 SYDVKM. DNA of the CDR3: TGTGCCAGCTTACTGAACGGTGAGCAGTTCTTC. This gives the protein CASLLNGEQFF.

A remark on this clone: As the CDR3 is not closed by the conserved phenylalanine or tryptophan, this likely results from a read error. The limits of the CDR3 on the DNA are not certain, so only TCRdb's listed CDR3 is given. The rearrangement joins TRBV21-1 to TRBJ2-2; the table's D gene call, TRBD1, was not cross checked with the DNA. TRBV21-1 is a listed pseudogene. The CDR3 length is 11 residues, termini included. CDR3 amino acids: CASIRGQRFGG.

This sequence joins TRBV5-6 and TRBJ2-7; 7 nucleotides agree with TRBD1. The CDR3 consists of 13 residues. CDR1 and CDR2 from the germline V gene are SGHDT and YYEEEE. Unmatched junction bases numbered 10, after V lost 9 bases and J lost 4 bases. The CDR3 is CATAQGPFYEQYF. CDR3 coding DNA: TGTGCCACCGCACAGGGGCCGTTTTACGAGCAGTACTTC.

This clone was counted only a few times. The chain employs TRBV27 and TRBJ2-7; 12 bases fit TRBD2. This CDR3 comprises 20 residues. The junction had 20 bases not matched to a gene; V was cut back by 6 bases and J by 2 bases. Germline V gene data show CDR1 as MNHEY and CDR2 as SMNVEV (reference sequence). The CDR3 bases are TGTGCCAGCAGCTCCCTTCAGGGACTAGCGGGTGCCTCCTTAGCCTACGAGCAGTACTTC. Protein sequence: CASSSLQGLAGASLAYEQYF.

Here the CDR3 reads CAWSVRGSDTGELFF. The CDR3 bases are TGTGCCTGGAGTGTACGAGGGAGTGACACCGGGGAGCTGTTTTTT. The chain is built from TRBV30 and TRBJ2-2; possibly TRBD2 for D (5 bases). CDR1 is GTSNPN and CDR2 is SVGIG in the germline V gene (reference sequence). The germline V and J ends were trimmed by 0 bases and 3 bases, with 11 bases remaining between them. CDR3 length: 15 amino acids.

This clone was observed once. This chain uses TRBV5-1 with TRBJ1-5; 9 nucleotides line up with TRBD1. After removal of 4 bases from V and 0 bases from J, the junction contained 8 bases not matched to a gene. Germline lookup yields CDR1 SGHRS and CDR2 YFSETQ. The length of the CDR3 is 17 residues. DNA for the CDR3: TGCGCCAGCAGCGCCGGGACAGGGTCCAATAGCAATCAGCCCCAGCATTTT. This translates into CASSAGTGSNSNQPQHF.

This clone showed up just a few times. The gene calls are TRBV7-3 and TRBJ2-2, with D possibly being TRBD2 (6 bases). CDR1 and CDR2 (germline): SGHTA, FQGTGA. V was trimmed by 0 bases and J by 4 bases, leaving 12 bases between them. This CDR3 spans 16 amino acids. The CDR3 DNA reads TGTGCCAGCAGCTTAACGGGGCTAGCGAGCACCGGGGAGCTGTTTTTT. As protein: CASSLTGLASTGELFF. Looking up the rest from reference TRBV7-3 and TRBJ2-2 gives the full variable domain: GAGVSQTPSNKVTEKGKYVELRCDPISGHTALYWYRQSLGQGPEFLIYFQGTGAADDSGLPNDRFFAVRPEGSVSTLKIQRTERGDSAVYLCASSLTGLASTGELFFGEGSRLTVL.

V and J are TRBV10-3 and TRBJ2-3; TRBD1 agrees at 7 bases. The CDR3 is 15 residues long. J was trimmed by 1 base and V by 5 bases; bases with no gene match: 6. Germline CDR1 is ENHRY and CDR2 is SYGVKD. The CDR3, as DNA: TGTGCCATCAGTTCACGACAGGGCCGCACAGATACGCAGTATTTT. Translating gives CAISSRQGRTDTQYF.

The chain uses TRBV9 and TRBJ2-3, with 7 bases aligning to TRBD2. There are 16 residues in the CDR3. The trim removed 4 bases at V and 1 base at J, leaving 9 bases unmatched. Germline CDR1 SGDLS, CDR2 YYNGEE. The CDR3 sequence: CASSPPAGLGTDTQYF. The CDR3 DNA reads as TGTGCCAGCAGCCCCCCAGCGGGGTTAGGCACAGATACGCAGTATTTT.

V usage is TRBV10-1 and J usage is TRBJ1-4; 7 nucleotides line up with TRBD1. V trimming: 3 bases; J trimming: 5 bases; junction bases outside the gene matches: 6. The CDR3 contains 15 residues. The V gene's germline CDR1 is WNHNN and CDR2 SYGVQD (reference sequence). The CDR3 nucleotides read TGCGCCAGCAGTGAAGGCAGACAGGGAAATGAAAAACTGTTTTTT. Protein: CASSEGRQGNEKLFF.

The V call is TRBV13, the J call TRBJ1-6, with 8 bases fitting TRBD1. Trimming at V came to 7 bases and at J to 6 bases, leaving 5 bases not matched to a gene. CDR1 and CDR2 from the germline V gene are PRHDT and FYEKMQ (reference sequence). The CDR3 extends over 14 amino acids. CDR3 nucleotide sequence: TGTGCCAGCAAACAGGGGGGGATTAATTCACCCCTCCACTTT. This codes for CASKQGGINSPLHF.

This clone showed up just a few times. V and J are TRBV16 and TRBJ1-2; D is perhaps TRBD1 (6 bases). CDR3 length equals 16 residues. Germline CDR1 is KGHSY and CDR2 is FQNENV. Trimming took off 0 bases at V and 8 bases at J, with 19 bases between the two ends. This chain's CDR3 is CASSQSNRRGAEGYTF. DNA of the CDR3: TGTGCCAGCAGCCAATCTAACCGGCGGGGGGCAGAGGGCTACACCTTC.

This clone was counted at least ten times. The CDR3 sequence is CASSLTSGSNEQFF. DNA of the CDR3: TGTGCCAGCAGTCTAACTAGCGGGAGCAATGAGCAGTTCTTC. The chain joins TRBV6-6 to TRBJ2-1, with 11 nucleotides matching TRBD2. V was pared by 5 bases and J by 6 bases, with 3 bases of the junction left unmatched. The CDR3 is made up of 14 amino acids. Germline values: CDR1 MNHNY, CDR2 SVGAGI (reference sequence).